The rows below give T cell receptor beta chains drawn from one sample of a study of PD-1 blockade in classical Hodgkin lymphoma. TCRdb keeps only in-frame clones here, not all; method: immunoSEQ multiplex PCR. Of 43,000 or so clones in the sample, roughly 78% were seen once. The specimen was peripheral blood mononuclear cells (PBMCs), collected before the fourth cycle of nivolumab. These receptors all stem from a human donor with classical Hodgkin lymphoma. The CDR3 runs from the conserved cysteine through the conserved F or W.

V	CDR3
TRBV4-3	CASSQEGGGNEQFF
TRBV11-2	CASQTQGTEAFF
TRBV28	CASQGSNQPQHF
TRBV5-1	CASSLVAGTDTQYF
TRBV28	CASRLPTSGAYEQYF
TRBV5-3	CARSFPPGSGANVLTF
TRBV18	CASSPTGGSGELFF
TRBV5-1	CASSLGDYQTDTLF
TRBV5-5	CASSFGGTGNEKLFF
TRBV5-1	CASSLEAGRSYEQYF
TRBV6-5	CASRLTRNTEAFF
TRBV19	CASRDSGRYGYTF
TRBV9	CASSVTGGGEQYF
TRBV5-1	CASSVQVAGSDEQFF
TRBV19	CASSTARTYGYTF
TRBV19	CASNRGLGEKLFF
TRBV7-9	CASSLDDVAPLHF
TRBV6-6	CASQGMNTEAFF
TRBV6-6	CASSYSGGSYEQYF
TRBV6-4	CASSDSAGMSTDTQYF
TRBV7-8	CASSQQGAGYGYTF
TRBV19	CASSIEGQFSAGGELFF
TRBV30	CAWSVQFGGQGGYTF
TRBV5-4	CASSPRDIASPLHF
TRBV7-8	CASSLGTPHQGYTF
TRBV5-1	CASSPLTGSTDTQYF
TRBV19	CASRSDRRDYGYTF
TRBV2	CASSLDRTNQPQHF
TRBV7-9	CASSLAQGNYGYTF
TRBV7-2	CASSFDNAYGPQHF
TRBV9	CASSLDGYSNQPQHF
TRBV6-6	CASSYGDSGELFF
TRBV29-1	CSVEAPPENTEAFF
TRBV23-1	CASRPTGGAGNEKLFF
TRBV5-1	CASSLNVGSGNTIYF
TRBV7-8	CASSAPDRGDEQYF
TRBV6-5	CASSYRGGQGYTF
TRBV7-9	CASSPPQRGNTDTQYF
TRBV7-9	CASSLDGTGGNGYTF
TRBV7-7	CASSLDSNQPQHF
TRBV19	CASTDRGLAKNIQYF